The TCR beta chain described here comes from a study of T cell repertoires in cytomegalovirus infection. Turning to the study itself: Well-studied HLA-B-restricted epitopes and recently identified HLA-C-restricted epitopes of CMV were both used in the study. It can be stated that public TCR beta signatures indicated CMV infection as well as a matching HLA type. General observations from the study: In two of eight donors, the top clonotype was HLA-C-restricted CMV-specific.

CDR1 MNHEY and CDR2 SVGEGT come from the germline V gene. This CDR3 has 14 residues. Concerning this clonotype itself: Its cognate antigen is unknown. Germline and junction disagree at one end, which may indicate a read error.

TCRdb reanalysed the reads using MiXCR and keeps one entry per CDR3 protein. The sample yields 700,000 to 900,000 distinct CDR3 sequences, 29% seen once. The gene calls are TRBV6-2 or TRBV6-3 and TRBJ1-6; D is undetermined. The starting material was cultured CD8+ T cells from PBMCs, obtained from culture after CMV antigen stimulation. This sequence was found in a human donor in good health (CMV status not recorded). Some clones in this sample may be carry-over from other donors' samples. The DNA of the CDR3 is TGTGCCAGCAGTTACTCGAGTTTCGCACACGGTCTCTACTTT. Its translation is CASSYSSFAHGLYF.